This T cell receptor beta chain was retrieved from a study of blood T cell repertoires in COVID-19. Study as a whole: Samples representing acute and convalescent COVID-19 were sourced from the United States, Italy and Spain. Nucleic acid was either cDNA or gDNA, and it came from T cells, B-cell-depleted T cells, or PBMCs.

The CDR3 has 14 amino acids. J gave up 7 bases and V 5 bases, and 4 bases lay outside the gene matches. The germline V gene has CDR1 SGHAT and CDR2 FQNNGV. This clone was recorded a few times. As handled by the study authors: Reference gene primer amplification gave nucleated cell count estimates. Profiling relied on immunoSEQ multiplex PCR, and the TCRdb table lists in-frame clones only, not all of them. V and J calls plus clone size are reproduced from that table; the DNA served to infer D and trimming. The table records roughly 100,000 clones, roughly 80% of them present only once. This receptor was taken from a woman in her sixties or seventies with acute or convalescent COVID-19. What was sequenced was peripheral blood. J is TRBJ1-6 and V is TRBV11-2; 8 nucleotides align to TRBD1. The CDR3 loop reads CASSRQGRNSPLHF. In DNA, the CDR3 is TGTGCCAGCAGCCGACAGGGGAGGAATTCACCCCTCCACTTT.